The source of this TCR beta chain is a study of shared clonotypes between healthy human individuals. V was shortened by 0 bases and J by 6 bases, with 8 bases between the two germline ends. Germline V gives CDR1 SGHDN, CDR2 FVKESK. The CDR3 has 14 amino acids. There were only Caucasian adults among the donors, and all lived in Nashville, Tennessee. Study-wide findings and caveats: Lower generation probabilities were found for non-shared clonotypes than for those shared by all four donors.

With regard to this clone: Its specificity is not known.

Sequencing was at deep level. On sorted subsets, replicate PCRs used 150 to 250 ng DNA, or tens of thousands of T cell genomes. Sequencing used immunoSEQ multiplex PCR; TCRdb keeps in-frame clones, though not all of them. The sample includes hundreds of thousands of clones, around 67% of them seen just once. The clonotype comes from a woman younger than 45 in good health. The gene calls are TRBV14 and TRBJ2-2, with D uncertain. Sequenced sample: memory CD4+ T cells sorted from blood. Subset here: CD45RA-negative fraction. CDR3 bases: TGTGCCAGCAGCCAAGACTGGGCGGCCGGGGAGCTGTTTTTT. As protein: CASSQDWAAGELFF.